This T cell receptor beta chain originates from a study of regulatory T cells in long-lasting Graves disease. On the study more broadly: Less than 3 months of antithyroid drugs had been taken by newly diagnosed Graves' patients. Broader study findings: Persistent disease was associated with favored TRBV28 usage and with favored use of TRBJ1-2 and TRBJ2-5. The sample size was small, and this may have reduced accuracy.

The CDR3 length is 16 residues. The V gene end was trimmed by 5 bases and the J gene end by 7 bases; junction bases not matched to a gene: 14. Germline loops: CDR1 DFQATT, CDR2 SNEGSKA (reference sequence). The sample holds a few counts of this clonotype. Its specificity is not known. Arm-PCR of CDR3 regions with iRepertoire HTBI primers generated TCR beta libraries. Using its own MiXCR run on the multiplex PCR reads, TCRdb lists one record per CDR3 protein. This table holds roughly 420,000 distinct CDR3 sequences, over 15% found once. As for time point: newly diagnosed GD, antithyroid drugs for less than 3 months. TCR sequences were obtained from RNA taken from PBMCs. These records were also assigned to another study, of T cells in Graves' hyperthyroidism and ophthalmopathy.

V is TRBV20-1 and J is TRBJ2-7; 13 nucleotides match TRBD2. Sequenced here: peripheral blood mononuclear cells (PBMCs), sampled at new diagnosis, from a patient treated with antithyroid drugs. The sequence came from a woman between 18 and 30 years old with Graves disease. The CDR3 sequence: CSALGGTSGETGEQYF. The CDR3 region has the DNA TGCAGTGCTTTGGGAGGGACTAGCGGGGAGACGGGGGAGCAGTACTTC.